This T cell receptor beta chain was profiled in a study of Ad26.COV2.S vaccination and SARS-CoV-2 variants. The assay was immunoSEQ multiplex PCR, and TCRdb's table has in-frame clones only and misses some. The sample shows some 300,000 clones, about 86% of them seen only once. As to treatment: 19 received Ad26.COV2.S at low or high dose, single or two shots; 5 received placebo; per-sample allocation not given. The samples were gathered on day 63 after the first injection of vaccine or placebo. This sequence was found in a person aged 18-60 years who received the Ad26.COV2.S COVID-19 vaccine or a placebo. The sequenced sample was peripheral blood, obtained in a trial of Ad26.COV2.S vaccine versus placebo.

The CDR3 sequence: CASSHGQGAFSGNTEAFF. CDR3 coding DNA: TGTGCCAGCAGCCACGGGCAGGGGGCTTTTTCAGGTAACACTGAAGCTTTCTTT. The chain joins TRBV5-4 to TRBJ1-1; 8 nucleotides match TRBD1. CDR1 and CDR2 from the germline V gene are SGHNT and YYREEE (reference sequence). The J segment lost 2 bases and the V segment lost 4 bases, leaving 16 bases of the junction unmatched. CDR3 length: 18 residues.